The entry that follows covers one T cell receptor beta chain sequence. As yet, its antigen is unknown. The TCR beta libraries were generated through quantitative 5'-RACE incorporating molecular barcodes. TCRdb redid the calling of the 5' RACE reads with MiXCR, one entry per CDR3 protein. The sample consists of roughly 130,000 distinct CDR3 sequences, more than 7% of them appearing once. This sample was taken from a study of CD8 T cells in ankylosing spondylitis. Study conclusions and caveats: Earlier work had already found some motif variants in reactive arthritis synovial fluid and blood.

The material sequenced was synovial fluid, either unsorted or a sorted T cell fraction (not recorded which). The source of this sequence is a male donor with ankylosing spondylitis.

CDR3 protein: CASSPKDHRYEQYF. DNA of the CDR3: TGTGCCAGCAGCCCCAAGGACCACCGCTACGAGCAGTACTTC. The chain carries TRBV7-9 and TRBJ2-7; the D is unclear. The length of the CDR3 is 14 residues. Germline-derived CDR1 and CDR2 are SEHNR and FQNEAQ (reference sequence). Between the trimmed V and J ends, which lost 5 bases and 3 bases, there was a span of 14 bases.